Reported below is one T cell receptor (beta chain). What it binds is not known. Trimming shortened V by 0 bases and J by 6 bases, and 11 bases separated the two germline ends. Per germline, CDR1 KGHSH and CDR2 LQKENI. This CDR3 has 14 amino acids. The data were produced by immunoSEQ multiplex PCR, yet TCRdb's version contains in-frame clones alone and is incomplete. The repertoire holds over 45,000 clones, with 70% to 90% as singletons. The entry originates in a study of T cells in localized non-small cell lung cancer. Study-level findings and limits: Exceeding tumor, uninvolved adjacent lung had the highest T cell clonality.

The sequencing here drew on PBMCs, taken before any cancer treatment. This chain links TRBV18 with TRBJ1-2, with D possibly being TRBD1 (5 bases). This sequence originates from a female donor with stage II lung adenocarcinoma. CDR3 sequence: CASSPPGRVHGYTF. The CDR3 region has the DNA TGTGCCAGCTCACCACCGGGCAGGGTTCATGGCTACACCTTC.